The clone carrying this T cell receptor (beta chain) was counted only a few times. Its antigen remains unknown. The sample comes from a study of OX40 agonist ivuxolimab in advanced cancers. Study-wide background: Of mixed ages from about 20 to 80 and averaging approximately 60 years, the group was about 86% male. Points from the study as a whole: The CD4+ and CD8+ T cells in the blood had expanded clonally by week 6 at 0.1 to 3.0 mg/kg. Partly responding patients at 0.1-3.0 mg/kg showed some of the smallest clonal expansion.

Between the trimmed V and J ends, which lost 10 bases and 4 bases, there was a span of 11 bases. The germline CDR1 and CDR2 sequences are MNHEY and SMNVEV (reference sequence). The CDR3 is made up of 11 amino acids. Produced via immunoSEQ multiplex PCR; TCRdb's table is partial and in-frame only. The sample lists 85,000 to 100,000 clones; approximately 85% were seen once. The V gene is TRBV27, the J gene TRBJ2-7; no reliable D call. The TCR originated in an adult with an advanced solid tumor such as melanoma, head and neck, liver or kidney cancer. The sample consisted of CD4+ or CD8+ T cells sorted from blood, taken in a trial of the OX40 agonist ivuxolimab. CDR3 nucleotides: TGTGCCACCTCGGGCGGTTACGAGCAGTACTTC. It encodes CATSGGYEQYF.